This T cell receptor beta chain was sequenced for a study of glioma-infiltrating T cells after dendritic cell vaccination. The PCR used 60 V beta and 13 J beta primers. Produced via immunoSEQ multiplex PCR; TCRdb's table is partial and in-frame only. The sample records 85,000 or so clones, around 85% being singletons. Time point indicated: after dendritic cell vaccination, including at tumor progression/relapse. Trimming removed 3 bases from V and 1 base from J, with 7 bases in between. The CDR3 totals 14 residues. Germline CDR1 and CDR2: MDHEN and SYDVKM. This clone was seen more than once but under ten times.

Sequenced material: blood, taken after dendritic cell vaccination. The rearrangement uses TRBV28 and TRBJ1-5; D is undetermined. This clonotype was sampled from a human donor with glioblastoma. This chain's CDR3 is CASSLRRSNQPQHF. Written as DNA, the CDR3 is TGTGCCAGCAGTTTGAGGAGGAGCAATCAGCCCCAGCATTTT.